This T cell receptor beta chain emerged from a study of blood T cell repertoires in COVID-19. Study background: Whether acute or convalescent, the COVID-19 samples came from the United States, Italy and Spain.

Original handling: Estimation of nucleated cell counts relied on the amplification of reference gene primers. Method: immunoSEQ multiplex PCR; TCRdb's copy keeps in-frame clones and lacks some. The V and J calls and clone size were taken over from that table, and D and trimming were inferred from the DNA. The table has roughly 64,000 clones, approximately 80% seen once. Source material: peripheral blood. The source of this sequence is a man aged 60 to 69 with COVID-19, enrolled during active disease.

The CDR3 loop reads CASSYGGTGGEKLFF. The CDR3 nucleotides are TGTGCCAGCAGTTACGGCGGGACAGGGGGCGAAAAACTGTTTTTT. The chain employs TRBV6-5 and TRBJ1-4; 12 nucleotides match TRBD1. CDR3 length: 15 residues. The V gene's germline CDR1 is MNHEY and CDR2 SVGAGI. The J segment lost 8 bases and the V segment lost 2 bases, leaving 3 bases of the junction unmatched.